The clone carrying this TCR beta chain has a handful of counts. Trimming stripped 1 base from V and 5 bases from J, with 21 bases between. Germline lookup yields CDR1 GTSNPN and CDR2 SVGIG (reference sequence). The CDR3 loop spans 16 amino acids. Employing constant-segment primers, 5'RACE generated TCR alpha and TCR beta cDNA libraries bearing sample barcodes and UMIs. Via MiXCR, TCRdb re-called the 5' RACE reads, giving one row per CDR3 protein. The repertoire holds about 210,000 distinct CDR3 sequences, with roughly a tenth as singletons. This entry is derived from a study of T-cell memory formation after mild COVID-19. Study as a whole: There were largely donor-specific TCR clusters.

The chain combines TRBV30 with TRBJ2-7; D is possibly TRBD1 (6 bases). Sequencing was carried out using PBMCs or a T cell subset sorted from them (not recorded which). The origin of this receptor is a man aged 18-30 years who had mild COVID-19 (a few samples of this study predate the infection). Cell type and time point are not known. CDR3 region: CAWSARMFAGEHEQYF. CDR3 nucleotides: TGTGCCTGGAGTGCCCGGATGTTCGCAGGGGAGCACGAGCAGTACTTC.